This entry lists 31 T cell receptor beta chains sequenced from one sample in a study of shared clonotypes between healthy human individuals. Method: immunoSEQ multiplex PCR; TCRdb's copy keeps in-frame clones and lacks some. The data show about 340,000 clones, with 73% seen just once and roughly a tenth held by the top ten. Material for sequencing was memory CD4+ T cells sorted from blood. Subset meaning: CD45RA-negative fraction. The receptors here all came from a man in his thirties or forties in good health.

The chain uses TRBV30 and TRBJ2-5; TRBD1 agrees at 10 bases. The V segment lost 3 bases and the J segment 5 bases; nucleotides outside the gene matches: 3. The CDR3 totals 13 residues. Germline V CDR1 and CDR2: GTSNPN, SVGIG (reference sequence). Written as DNA, the CDR3 is TGTGCCTGGAGGGGACAGGGGTGGGAGACCCAGTACTTC. Translation gives CAWRGQGWETQYF.

The chain joins TRBV5-1 to TRBJ2-5, with D maybe TRBD2 (6 bases). The CDR3 is 15 residues long. V lost 5 bases and J lost 1, with 15 bases in between. The germline gives CDR1 SGHRS, CDR2 YFSETQ. CDR3 region: CASSWGLGTQETQYF. CDR3 sequence (DNA): TGCGCCAGCAGTTGGGGACTGGGTACCCAAGAGACCCAGTACTTC.

The chain is built from TRBV2 and TRBJ1-5; the match to TRBD1 covers 8 bases. The CDR3 covers 14 residues. The ends lost 3 bases at V and 5 bases at J; junction bases unmatched: 3. Germline CDR1 reads SNHLY; CDR2 reads FYNNEI. The CDR3: CASSDAGGDQPQHF. CDR3 sequence (DNA): TGTGCCAGCAGTGATGCAGGGGGCGATCAGCCCCAGCATTTT.

This chain uses TRBV19 with TRBJ2-5, with D uncertain. With 3 bases removed from V and 5 bases from J, the gap between germline ends came to 4 bases. CDR3 size: 11 residues. Germline V CDR1 and CDR2: LNHDA, SQIVND (reference sequence). For the CDR3, the DNA is TGTGCCAGTAGTATCAAGGAGACCCAGTACTTC. This translates into CASSIKETQYF.

The chain employs TRBV9 and TRBJ2-5; D is ambiguous. V dropped 0 bases and J dropped 2 bases, with 11 bases sitting between them. Germline V lookup: CDR1 SGDLS, CDR2 YYNGEE. The CDR3 sequence is 15 residues long. The CDR3 spells CASSVDTTRQETQYF. CDR3 DNA sequence: TGTGCCAGCAGCGTAGACACTACCCGACAAGAGACCCAGTACTTC.

This clone was seen ten or more times. This chain uses TRBV5-4 with TRBJ2-1, with D perhaps given as TRBD1 or TRBD2 (5 bases each). The CDR3 loop spans 14 amino acids. Germline assignment: CDR1 SGHNT and CDR2 YYREEE (reference sequence). Trimming took off 4 bases at V and 8 bases at J, with 16 bases between the two ends. The DNA of the CDR3 is TGTGCCAGCAGCCCCCGGGGACCTGCCGATGAGCAGTTCTTC. Its translation is CASSPRGPADEQFF. The entire variable domain, with the rest obtained from reference TRBV5-4 and TRBJ2-1, is as follows: ETGVTQSPTHLIKTRGQQVTLRCSSQSGHNTVSWYQQALGQGPQFIFQYYREEENGRGNFPPRFSGLQFPNYSSELNVNALELDDSALYLCASSPRGPADEQFFGPGTRLTVL.

This chain joins TRBV5-4 and TRBJ2-7; D is perhaps TRBD2 (7 bases). Trimming took off 4 bases at V and 1 base at J, with 18 bases between the two ends. Per germline, CDR1 SGHNT and CDR2 YYREEE (reference sequence). The CDR3 has 16 amino acids. The CDR3 region is CASSPEGGRESYEQYF. The CDR3 DNA reads TGTGCCAGCAGCCCAGAGGGGGGGCGGGAGTCCTACGAGCAGTACTTC.

The chain uses TRBV7-2 and TRBJ2-5, with D tentatively TRBD1 (6 bases). V was shortened by 5 bases and J by 9 bases, with 25 bases between the two germline ends. The CDR3 contains 16 residues. From germline, CDR1 is SGHTA and CDR2 FQGNSA. This CDR3 reads CASSPSGTSRGWAQYF. CDR3 nucleotide sequence: TGTGCCAGCAGCCCCTCGGGGACATCAAGGGGGTGGGCCCAGTACTTC.

J is TRBJ2-2 and V is TRBV6-6, with 8 bases identical to TRBD2. Germline V gene lookup returns CDR1 MNHNY and CDR2 SVGAGI (reference sequence). CDR3 length: 16 amino acids. V trimming: 6 bases; J trimming: 4 bases; junction bases outside the gene matches: 10. Here the CDR3 reads CASSHDPGGATGELFF. Written as DNA, the CDR3 is TGTGCCAGCAGCCACGATCCGGGAGGGGCCACCGGGGAGCTGTTTTTT.

Regarding this clone: The same CDR3 arises from other DNA sequences in this sample as well. This chain uses TRBV29-1 with TRBJ2-3; D is ambiguous. The CDR3 runs to 10 residues. Deletions cut 5 bases from V and 1 base from J, with 1 base between. Per germline, CDR1 SQVTM and CDR2 ANQGSEA. The DNA of the CDR3 is TGCAGCGTTCGCACAGATACGCAGTATTTT. This translates into CSVRTDTQYF.

This clone turned up a few times. This rearrangement joins TRBV2 to TRBJ1-5; TRBD1 might be the D (5 bases). Trimming took off 6 bases at V and 5 bases at J, with 11 bases between the two ends. The CDR3 length is 13 residues. Germline assignment: CDR1 SNHLY and CDR2 FYNNEI. For the CDR3, the DNA is TGTGCCAGCAGGAGGGACGGAGATCAGCCCCAGCATTTT. Translation gives CASRRDGDQPQHF. Based on the CDR3 plus reference TRBV2 and TRBJ1-5, the full variable domain is EPEVTQTPSHQVTQMGQEVILRCVPISNHLYFYWYRQILGQKVEFLVSFYNNEISEKSEIFDDQFSVERPDGSNFTLKIRSTKLEDSAMYFCASRRDGDQPQHFGDGTRLSIL.

The chain's CDR3 is CASSLSSSPAWSQPQHF. For the CDR3, the DNA is TGTGCCAGCAGTTTATCGTCCTCCCCGGCCTGGAGTCAGCCCCAGCATTTT. This chain connects TRBV27 to TRBJ1-5; D uncertain. The CDR3 contains 17 residues. Germline CDR1 MNHEY, CDR2 SMNVEV (reference sequence). The V gene lost 0 bases and the J gene lost 6 bases, with 18 bases spanning the gap.

The chain joins TRBV14 to TRBJ2-2; no firm D call. Trimming cost V 3 bases and J 3 bases, with 14 bases left between them. CDR3 length: 16 residues. Germline values: CDR1 SGHDN, CDR2 FVKESK. The CDR3 DNA is TGTGCCAGCAGCCATATTCCCAGTCGGGACACCGGGGAGCTGTTTTTT. It specifies CASSHIPSRDTGELFF.

This chain connects TRBV27 to TRBJ2-1; D possibly corresponds to TRBD1 (7 bases). Trimming took 1 base from V and 5 from J, leaving 21 bases between them. CDR3 length equals 18 residues. Per the germline V gene, CDR1 is MNHEY and CDR2 is SMNVEV (reference sequence). In nucleotides, the CDR3 is TGTGCCAGCAGTTTATTCAGCAGGGGGGACAGACAGAACAATGAGCAGTTCTTC. Protein sequence: CASSLFSRGDRQNNEQFF.

The chain couples TRBV5-6 to TRBJ2-7; 8 nucleotides agree with TRBD1. CDR1 SGHDT and CDR2 YYEEEE come from the germline V gene. The CDR3 contains 13 residues. J lost 8 bases, V lost 2 bases, and 6 bases had no gene match. CDR3 sequence: CASSLYTGGKQYF. In DNA form, the CDR3 reads TGTGCCAGCAGCTTATACACAGGGGGGAAGCAGTACTTC. The whole variable domain, filled in from reference TRBV5-6 and TRBJ2-7, reads DAGVTQSPTHLIKTRGQQVTLRCSPKSGHDTVSWYQQALGQGPQFIFQYYEEEERQRGNFPDRFSGHQFPNYSSELNVNALLLGDSALYLCASSLYTGGKQYFGPGTRLTVT.

The chain is built from TRBV6-1 and TRBJ1-1; tentatively, D is TRBD1 (5 bases). Germline-derived CDR1 and CDR2 are MNHNS and SASEGT. The CDR3 covers 15 residues. Trimming shortened V by 7 bases and J by 1 base, and 16 bases separated the two germline ends. The CDR3 DNA reads as TGTGCCAGCAAATTATTCAGGGAAACGAACACTGAAGCTTTCTTT. Its translation: CASKLFRETNTEAFF.

This clone has a handful of counts. The chain carries TRBV5-6 and TRBJ1-4, with D possibly matching TRBD1 (6 bases). The CDR3 totals 14 residues. CDR1 SGHDT and CDR2 YYEEEE come from the germline V gene. V was pared by 1 base and J by 13 bases, with 17 bases between. The CDR3 DNA reads as TGTGCCAGCAGCTTGTGGGGGCAGCCTTCGGGACTGTTTTTT. Protein: CASSLWGQPSGLFF.

Here the CDR3 DNA reads TGTGCCAGCAGTCGGGAGGGACAGCGGGGGGCCTACGAGCAGTACTTC. Its translation is CASSREGQRGAYEQYF. V gene TRBV2 combines with J gene TRBJ2-7; the match to TRBD2 covers 9 bases. After removal of 5 bases from V and 2 bases from J, the junction contained 10 bases not matched to a gene. CDR3 length equals 16 residues. Germline V CDR1 and CDR2: SNHLY, FYNNEI.

Written as DNA, the CDR3 is TGTGCCAGCAGCTTAAACCCGAATCAGCCCCAGCATTTT. Protein product: CASSLNPNQPQHF. The chain couples TRBV7-2 to TRBJ1-5; no firm D call. CDR1 SGHTA and CDR2 FQGNSA come from the germline V gene. The CDR3 is 13 amino acids. Trimming removed 2 bases from V and 4 bases from J, with 6 bases in between.

This clone was seen just once. The chain carries TRBV19 and TRBJ1-5; TRBD1 is a possible D gene (5 bases). This CDR3 contains 14 residues. CDR1 LNHDA and CDR2 SQIVND come from the germline V gene (reference sequence). The ends were cut back, 6 bases at V and 6 bases at J, with 15 bases in the middle. CDR3 in amino acids: CASRQQVDGQPQHF. DNA of the CDR3: TGTGCCAGTAGGCAACAGGTTGATGGTCAGCCCCAGCATTTT.

Concerning this clone itself: Sequence at one end of the junction differs from germline and may be a read error. The gene calls are TRBV7-7 and TRBJ2-3; 10 bases align to TRBD1. Looked up from germline, CDR1 is SSHAT and CDR2 is FNYEAQ (reference sequence). This CDR3 is built from 14 residues. CDR3 loop: CASSPGQGADTQYF. The CDR3, as DNA: TGTGCTAGCAGCCCAGGACAGGGGGCAGATACGCAGTATTTT. The whole variable domain, filled in from reference TRBV7-7 and TRBJ2-3, reads GAGVSQSPRYKVTKRGQDVTLRCDPISSHATLYWYQQALGQGPEFLTYFNYEAQPDKSGLPSDRFSAERPEGSISTLTIQRTEQRDSAMYRCASSPGQGADTQYFGPGTRLTVL.

V and J are TRBV6-5 and TRBJ2-1; TRBD2 matches 7 bases. Germline V gene sequence: CDR1 MNHEY, CDR2 SVGAGI. The CDR3 totals 13 residues. Germline trimming cut 6 bases from V and 12 bases from J; bases unmatched to any gene: 11. As DNA, the CDR3 is TGTGCCAGCAGGGGGCTAGCGGAAAGTAGGCAGTTCTTC. This codes for CASRGLAESRQFF.

The gene calls are TRBV18 and TRBJ2-3, with TRBD1 as a possible D gene (6 bases). The CDR3 extends over 15 amino acids. Trimming stripped 3 bases from V and 5 bases from J, with 15 bases between. The germline V gene has CDR1 KGHSH and CDR2 LQKENI. The CDR3 loop reads CASSPSTGLVDTQYF. CDR3 nucleotide sequence: TGTGCCAGCTCACCCTCCACAGGGCTCGTAGATACGCAGTATTTT. The full variable domain, completed using reference TRBV18 and TRBJ2-3, is NAGVMQNPRHLVRRRGQEARLRCSPMKGHSHVYWYRQLPEEGLKFMVYLQKENIIDESGMPKERFSAEFPKEGPSILRIQQVVRGDSAAYFCASSPSTGLVDTQYFGPGTRLTVL.

The chain uses TRBV12-2 and TRBJ1-3; the table's D call, TRBD1, has no DNA check behind it. TRBV12-2 is a pseudogene. The CDR3 consists of 15 residues. The CDR3 loop reads CASRTGGGSGNTIYF. In DNA form, the CDR3 reads TGTGCAAGTCGCACAGGGGGCGGTAGCGGAAACACCATATATTTT.

The chain carries TRBV27 and TRBJ1-1, with 9 bases that match TRBD1. V gave up 5 bases and J gave up 3 bases; unmatched junction bases: 7. The CDR3 is 15 residues long. Germline V gives CDR1 MNHEY, CDR2 SMNVEV (reference sequence). The CDR3 DNA is TGTGCCAGCAGTCCCAACAGGGGGCATTACACTGAAGCTTTCTTT. It specifies CASSPNRGHYTEAFF.

The chain joins TRBV7-2 to TRBJ2-3; possible D gene TRBD1, 6 bases. CDR3 length: 18 residues. Per the germline V gene, CDR1 is SGHTA and CDR2 is FQGNSA. The V gene lost 5 bases and the J gene lost 2 bases, with 23 bases spanning the gap. As DNA, the CDR3 is TGTGCCAGCAGCCGAACAGGGTCCGGACTCTCCCACACAGATACGCAGTATTTT. It translates to CASSRTGSGLSHTDTQYF.

This clone has a handful of counts. DNA for the CDR3: TGTGCCAGCAGGACGGGAATCGAGCAGTACTTC. It specifies CASRTGIEQYF. V usage is TRBV2 and J usage is TRBJ2-7, with D possibly TRBD2 on 5 matching bases. The V gene's germline CDR1 is SNHLY and CDR2 FYNNEI. The CDR3 is 11 residues long. Trimming cost V 6 bases and J 6 bases, with 9 bases left between them.

This clone was seen more than once but under ten times. V is TRBV5-1 and J is TRBJ2-7; TRBD2 matches 7 bases. This CDR3 is built from 13 residues. With V trimmed by 6 bases and J by 3 bases, 6 bases remained unmatched. Germline V CDR1 and CDR2: SGHRS, YFSETQ. The CDR3 DNA reads TGCGCCAGCACTCTTACGGGAGGCTACGAGCAGTACTTC. This translates into CASTLTGGYEQYF.

This clone was seen a single time. The gene calls are TRBV25-1 and TRBJ1-2; D is uncertain. V was clipped by 1 base and J by 2 bases, with 5 bases between them. Germline V lookup: CDR1 MGHDK, CDR2 SYGVNS. The CDR3 spans 13 residues. CDR3: CASSESENYGYTF. CDR3 bases: TGTGCCAGCAGTGAATCGGAGAACTATGGCTACACCTTC.

CDR3 in amino acids: CASAQWRGVAGELFF. CDR3 in DNA: TGTGCCAGCGCTCAATGGAGGGGAGTTGCCGGGGAGCTGTTTTTT. The chain has TRBV7-8 and TRBJ2-2; possible D gene TRBD2, 6 bases. Germline V gives CDR1 SGHVS, CDR2 FQNEAQ. V lost 8 bases to trimming and J lost 6 bases, with 19 bases between them. This CDR3 is 15 amino acids long.

The J gene is TRBJ2-2, the V gene TRBV6-1; D ambiguous. V was trimmed by 8 bases and J by 5 bases, leaving 15 bases between them. Per germline, CDR1 MNHNS and CDR2 SASEGT. The length of the CDR3 is 14 residues. In DNA form, the CDR3 reads TGTGCCAGCCAATCCACTATCGGAACCGGGGAGCTGTTTTTT. Residues: CASQSTIGTGELFF.